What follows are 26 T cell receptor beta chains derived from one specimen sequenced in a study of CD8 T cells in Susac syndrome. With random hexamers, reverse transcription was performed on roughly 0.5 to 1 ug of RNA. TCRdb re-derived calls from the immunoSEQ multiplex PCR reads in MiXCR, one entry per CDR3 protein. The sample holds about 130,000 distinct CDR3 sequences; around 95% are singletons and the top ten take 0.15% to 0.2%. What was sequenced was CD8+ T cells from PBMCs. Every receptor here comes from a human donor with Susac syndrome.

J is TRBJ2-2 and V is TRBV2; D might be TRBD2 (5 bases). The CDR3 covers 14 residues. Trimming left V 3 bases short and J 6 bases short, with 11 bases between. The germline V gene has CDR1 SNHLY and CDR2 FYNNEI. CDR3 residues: CASSEASQAGELFF. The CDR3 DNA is TGTGCCAGCAGTGAGGCTAGCCAGGCCGGGGAGCTGTTTTTT.

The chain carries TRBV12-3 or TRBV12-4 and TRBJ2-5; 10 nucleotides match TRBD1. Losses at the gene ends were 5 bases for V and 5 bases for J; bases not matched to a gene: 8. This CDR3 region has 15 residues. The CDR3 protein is CASSHLDRGHETQYF. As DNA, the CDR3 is TGTGCCAGCAGTCACTTAGACAGGGGGCATGAGACCCAGTACTTC.

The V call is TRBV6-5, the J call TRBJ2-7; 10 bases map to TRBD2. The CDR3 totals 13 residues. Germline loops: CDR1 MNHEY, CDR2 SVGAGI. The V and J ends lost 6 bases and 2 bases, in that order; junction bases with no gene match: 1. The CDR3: CASRGLAAYEQYF. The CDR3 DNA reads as TGTGCCAGCAGAGGACTAGCGGCCTACGAGCAGTACTTC.

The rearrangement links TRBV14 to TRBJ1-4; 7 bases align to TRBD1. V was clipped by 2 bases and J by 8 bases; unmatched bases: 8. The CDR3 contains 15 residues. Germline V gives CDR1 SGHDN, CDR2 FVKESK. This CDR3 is CASSQLDRIGEKLFF. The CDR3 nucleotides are TGTGCCAGCAGCCAACTGGACAGGATTGGCGAAAAACTGTTTTTT.

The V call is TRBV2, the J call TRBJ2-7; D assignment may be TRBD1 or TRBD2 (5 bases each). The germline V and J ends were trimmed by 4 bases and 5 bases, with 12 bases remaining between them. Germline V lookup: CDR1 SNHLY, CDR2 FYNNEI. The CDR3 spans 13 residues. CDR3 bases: TGTGCCAGCAGTGCCATGGGGGACCACGAGCAGTACTTC. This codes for CASSAMGDHEQYF. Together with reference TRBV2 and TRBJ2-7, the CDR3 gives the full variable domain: EPEVTQTPSHQVTQMGQEVILRCVPISNHLYFYWYRQILGQKVEFLVSFYNNEISEKSEIFDDQFSVERPDGSNFTLKIRSTKLEDSAMYFCASSAMGDHEQYFGPGTRLTVT.

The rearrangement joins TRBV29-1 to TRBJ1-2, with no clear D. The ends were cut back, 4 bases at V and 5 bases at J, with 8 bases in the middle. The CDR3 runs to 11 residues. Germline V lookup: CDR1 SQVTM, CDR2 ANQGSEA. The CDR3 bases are TGCAGCGTTGTGGAAGGTTATGGCTACACCTTC. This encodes CSVVEGYGYTF.

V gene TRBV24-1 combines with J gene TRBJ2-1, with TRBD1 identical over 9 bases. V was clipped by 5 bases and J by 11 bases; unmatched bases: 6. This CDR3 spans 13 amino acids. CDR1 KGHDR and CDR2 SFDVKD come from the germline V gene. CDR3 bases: TGTGCCACCAGTGTCTCCGGGACAGGGCAGCAGTTCTTC. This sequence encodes CATSVSGTGQQFF.

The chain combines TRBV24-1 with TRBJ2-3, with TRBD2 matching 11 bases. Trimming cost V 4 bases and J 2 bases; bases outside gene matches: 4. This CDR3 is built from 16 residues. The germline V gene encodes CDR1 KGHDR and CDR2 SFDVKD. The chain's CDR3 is CATSEKGLAVTDTQYF. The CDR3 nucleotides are TGTGCCACCAGTGAGAAGGGACTAGCGGTCACAGATACGCAGTATTTT.

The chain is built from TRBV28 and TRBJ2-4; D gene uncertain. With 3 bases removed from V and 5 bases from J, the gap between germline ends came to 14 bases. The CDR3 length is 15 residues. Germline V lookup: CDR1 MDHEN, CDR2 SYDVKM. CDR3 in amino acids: CASSLDGGRENIQYF. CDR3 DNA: TGTGCCAGCAGTTTGGACGGCGGACGCGAAAACATTCAGTACTTC.

As DNA, the CDR3 is TGCAGTGCGCAAACAGGCGTCGAGCAGTACTTC. Its protein is CSAQTGVEQYF. The chain carries TRBV20-1 and TRBJ2-7; tentatively, D is TRBD1 (5 bases). The CDR3 covers 11 residues. Germline V gives CDR1 DFQATT, CDR2 SNEGSKA (reference sequence). V was clipped by 6 bases and J by 6 bases, with 12 bases between them.

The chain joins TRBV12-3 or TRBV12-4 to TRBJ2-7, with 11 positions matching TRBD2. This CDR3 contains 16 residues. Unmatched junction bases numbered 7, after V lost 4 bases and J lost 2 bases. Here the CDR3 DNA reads TGTGCCAGCAGTTCCTTAGCGGGAGGGCCCACCTACGAGCAGTACTTC. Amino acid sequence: CASSSLAGGPTYEQYF.

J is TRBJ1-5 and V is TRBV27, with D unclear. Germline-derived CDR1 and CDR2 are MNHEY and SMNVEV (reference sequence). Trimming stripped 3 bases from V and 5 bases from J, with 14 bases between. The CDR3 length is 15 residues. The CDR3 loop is CASSFNSGPYQPQHF. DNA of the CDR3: TGTGCCAGCAGTTTTAATTCCGGACCGTATCAGCCCCAGCATTTT.

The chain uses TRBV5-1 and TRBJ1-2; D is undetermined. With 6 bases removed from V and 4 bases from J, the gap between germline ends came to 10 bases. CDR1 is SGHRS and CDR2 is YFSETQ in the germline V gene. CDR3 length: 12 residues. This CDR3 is CASNGDSYGYTF. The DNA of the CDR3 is TGCGCCAGCAATGGGGATTCCTATGGCTACACCTTC.

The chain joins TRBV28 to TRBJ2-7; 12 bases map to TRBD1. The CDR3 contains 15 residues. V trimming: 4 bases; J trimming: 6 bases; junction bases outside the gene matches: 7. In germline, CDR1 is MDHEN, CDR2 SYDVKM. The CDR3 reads CASSSRDRGLPEQYF. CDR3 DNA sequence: TGTGCCAGCAGTTCACGGGACAGGGGGCTCCCCGAGCAGTACTTC.

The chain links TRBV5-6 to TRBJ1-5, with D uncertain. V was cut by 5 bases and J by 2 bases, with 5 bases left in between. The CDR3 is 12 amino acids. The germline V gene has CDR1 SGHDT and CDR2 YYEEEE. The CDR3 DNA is TGTGCCAGCAGAGTGGGCAATCAGCCCCAGCATTTT. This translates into CASRVGNQPQHF. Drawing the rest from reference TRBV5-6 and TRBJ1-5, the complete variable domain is DAGVTQSPTHLIKTRGQQVTLRCSPKSGHDTVSWYQQALGQGPQFIFQYYEEEERQRGNFPDRFSGHQFPNYSSELNVNALLLGDSALYLCASRVGNQPQHFGDGTRLSIL.

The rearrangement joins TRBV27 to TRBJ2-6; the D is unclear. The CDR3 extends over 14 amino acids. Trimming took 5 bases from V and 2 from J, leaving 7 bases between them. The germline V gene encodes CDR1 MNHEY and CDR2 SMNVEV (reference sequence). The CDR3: CASSTQAGANVLTF. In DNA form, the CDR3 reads TGTGCCAGCAGTACCCAGGCTGGGGCCAACGTCCTGACTTTC.

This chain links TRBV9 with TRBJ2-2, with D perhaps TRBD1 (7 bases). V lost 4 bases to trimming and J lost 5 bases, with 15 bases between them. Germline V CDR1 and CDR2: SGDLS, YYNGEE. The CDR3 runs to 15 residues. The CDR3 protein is CASSPAAGGTGELFF. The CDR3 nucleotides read TGTGCCAGCAGCCCCGCGGCAGGGGGGACCGGGGAGCTGTTTTTT.

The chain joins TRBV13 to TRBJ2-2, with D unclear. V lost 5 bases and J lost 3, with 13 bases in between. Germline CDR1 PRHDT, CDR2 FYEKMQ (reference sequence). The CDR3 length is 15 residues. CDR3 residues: CASSHVGAYTGELFF. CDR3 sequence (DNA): TGTGCCAGCAGCCACGTAGGCGCCTACACCGGGGAGCTGTTTTTT.

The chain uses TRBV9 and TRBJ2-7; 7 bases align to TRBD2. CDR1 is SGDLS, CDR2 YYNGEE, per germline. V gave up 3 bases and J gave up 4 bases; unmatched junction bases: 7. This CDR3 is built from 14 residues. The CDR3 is CASSEGGDGYEQYF. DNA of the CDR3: TGTGCCAGCAGCGAGGGAGGGGACGGTTACGAGCAGTACTTC.

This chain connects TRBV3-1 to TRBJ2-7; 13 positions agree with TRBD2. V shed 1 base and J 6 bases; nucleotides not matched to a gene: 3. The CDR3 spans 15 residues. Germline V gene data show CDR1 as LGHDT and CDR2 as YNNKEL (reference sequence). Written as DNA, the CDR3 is TGTGCCAGCAGCCAAGCGACTAGCGGGAGGCGCGAGCAGTACTTC. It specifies CASSQATSGRREQYF.

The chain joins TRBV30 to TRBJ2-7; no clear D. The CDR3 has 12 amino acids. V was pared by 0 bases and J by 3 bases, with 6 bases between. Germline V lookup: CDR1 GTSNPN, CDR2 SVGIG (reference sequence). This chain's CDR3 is CAWSVGFYEQYF. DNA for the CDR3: TGTGCCTGGAGTGTCGGGTTCTACGAGCAGTACTTC.

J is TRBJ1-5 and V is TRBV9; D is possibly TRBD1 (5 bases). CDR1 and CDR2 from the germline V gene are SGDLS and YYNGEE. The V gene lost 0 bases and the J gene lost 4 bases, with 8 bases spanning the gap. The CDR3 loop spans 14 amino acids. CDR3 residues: CASSVEGQNQPQHF. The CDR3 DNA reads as TGTGCCAGCAGCGTAGAGGGGCAGAATCAGCCCCAGCATTTT.

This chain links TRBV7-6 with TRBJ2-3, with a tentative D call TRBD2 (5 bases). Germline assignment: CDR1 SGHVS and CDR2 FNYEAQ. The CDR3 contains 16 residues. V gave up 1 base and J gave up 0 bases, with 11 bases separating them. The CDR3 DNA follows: TGTGCCAGCAGCTTAGTGCCAGCGGTGAGCACAGATACGCAGTATTTT. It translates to CASSLVPAVSTDTQYF.

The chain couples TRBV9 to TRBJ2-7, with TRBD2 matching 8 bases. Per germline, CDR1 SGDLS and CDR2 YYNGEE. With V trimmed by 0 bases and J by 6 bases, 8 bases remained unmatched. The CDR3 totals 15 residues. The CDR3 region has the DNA TGTGCCAGCAGCGTAGGCCGGGAGGGTCTCTTCGAGCAGTACTTC. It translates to CASSVGREGLFEQYF.

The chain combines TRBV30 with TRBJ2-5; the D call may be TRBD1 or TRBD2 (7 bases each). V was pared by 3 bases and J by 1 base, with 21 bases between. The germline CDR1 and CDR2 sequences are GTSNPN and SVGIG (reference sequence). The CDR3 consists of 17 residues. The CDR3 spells CAWRGEGAGNFQETQYF. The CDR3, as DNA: TGTGCCTGGAGAGGGGAGGGGGCAGGGAACTTCCAAGAGACCCAGTACTTC.

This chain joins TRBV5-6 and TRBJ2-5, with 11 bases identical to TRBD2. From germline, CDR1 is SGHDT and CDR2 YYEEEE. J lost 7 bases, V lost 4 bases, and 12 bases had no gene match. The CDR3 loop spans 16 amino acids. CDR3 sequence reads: CASSQLPGLAAGTQYF. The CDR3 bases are TGTGCCAGCAGCCAACTTCCGGGACTAGCGGCCGGGACCCAGTACTTC. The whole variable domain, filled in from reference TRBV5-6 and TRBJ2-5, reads DAGVTQSPTHLIKTRGQQVTLRCSPKSGHDTVSWYQQALGQGPQFIFQYYEEEERQRGNFPDRFSGHQFPNYSSELNVNALLLGDSALYLCASSQLPGLAAGTQYFGPGTRLLVL.